This T cell receptor beta chain was sequenced for a study of beta chain features in type 1 diabetes. General study points: There was a moderate but significant shortening of TCRB CDR3s in all four CD4+ subsets of Type 1 diabetes patients. Fewer junction insertions and more nucleotide deletions appeared in type 1 diabetes patients. Compared to healthy donors, patients appeared to have naive, central memory and Treg TCRB repertoires that were more alike.

One heparinised blood draw, averaging roughly 120 mL, came from each donor. V shed 3 bases and J shed 0 bases, with 10 bases lying between them. This CDR3 has 15 residues. From germline, CDR1 is SEHNR and CDR2 FQNEAQ (reference sequence). The whole isolated RNA underwent reverse transcription, so sequencing captured expressed TCRB transcripts. Repertoires were generated with immunoSEQ multiplex PCR, while TCRdb's copy carries only in-frame clones and drops some. The table has hundreds of thousands of clones, 11% to 15% seen once. A few counts support this clone. The antigen remains unidentified. The specimen sequenced was naive CD4+ T cells from blood. This receptor was taken from a man between 18 and 29 years old with type 1 diabetes. V is TRBV7-9 and J is TRBJ2-3, with D perhaps TRBD2 (6 bases). The CDR3 region is CASSFPGLSTDTQYF. CDR3 bases: TGTGCCAGCAGCTTTCCGGGACTCAGCACAGATACGCAGTATTTT.